The 3 T cell receptor beta chains reported below all come from one sample, sequenced in a study of blood T cell repertoires in COVID-19. Clones were sequenced by immunoSEQ multiplex PCR, and TCRdb holds only the in-frame ones, with some missing. The table has around 150,000 clones, less than 85% seen once; the top ten hold approximately 9%. Material: peripheral blood. Every receptor here comes from a woman aged 80 or older in a cohort sampled during active or convalescent COVID-19.

The CDR3: CASSPLDRGEGYTF. The CDR3 DNA follows: TGTGCCAGCTCACCACTCGACAGAGGTGAAGGCTACACCTTC. This chain joins TRBV18 and TRBJ1-2; maybe TRBD1 (5 bases). This CDR3 has 14 amino acids. Deletions cut 1 base from V and 8 bases from J, with 14 bases between. Germline loops: CDR1 KGHSH, CDR2 LQKENI.

J is TRBJ1-2 and V is TRBV15; 7 positions agree with TRBD1. Germline V lookup: CDR1 LNHNV, CDR2 YYDKDF (reference sequence). The CDR3 sequence is 17 residues long. The junction had 11 bases not matched to a gene; V was cut back by 0 bases and J by 4 bases. The CDR3 DNA is TGTGCCACCAGCAGAGATTTGGTGACAGGGTGGGTCTATGGCTACACCTTC. Its protein is CATSRDLVTGWVYGYTF.

CDR3 sequence: CASSLIDREETQYF. The CDR3 region has the DNA TGTGCCAGCAGCCTTATTGACAGGGAAGAGACCCAGTACTTC. The chain uses TRBV5-4 and TRBJ2-5; 7 bases map to TRBD1. Germline CDR1 SGHNT, CDR2 YYREEE (reference sequence). The CDR3 is 14 residues long. J lost 3 bases, V lost 4 bases, and 6 bases had no gene match.